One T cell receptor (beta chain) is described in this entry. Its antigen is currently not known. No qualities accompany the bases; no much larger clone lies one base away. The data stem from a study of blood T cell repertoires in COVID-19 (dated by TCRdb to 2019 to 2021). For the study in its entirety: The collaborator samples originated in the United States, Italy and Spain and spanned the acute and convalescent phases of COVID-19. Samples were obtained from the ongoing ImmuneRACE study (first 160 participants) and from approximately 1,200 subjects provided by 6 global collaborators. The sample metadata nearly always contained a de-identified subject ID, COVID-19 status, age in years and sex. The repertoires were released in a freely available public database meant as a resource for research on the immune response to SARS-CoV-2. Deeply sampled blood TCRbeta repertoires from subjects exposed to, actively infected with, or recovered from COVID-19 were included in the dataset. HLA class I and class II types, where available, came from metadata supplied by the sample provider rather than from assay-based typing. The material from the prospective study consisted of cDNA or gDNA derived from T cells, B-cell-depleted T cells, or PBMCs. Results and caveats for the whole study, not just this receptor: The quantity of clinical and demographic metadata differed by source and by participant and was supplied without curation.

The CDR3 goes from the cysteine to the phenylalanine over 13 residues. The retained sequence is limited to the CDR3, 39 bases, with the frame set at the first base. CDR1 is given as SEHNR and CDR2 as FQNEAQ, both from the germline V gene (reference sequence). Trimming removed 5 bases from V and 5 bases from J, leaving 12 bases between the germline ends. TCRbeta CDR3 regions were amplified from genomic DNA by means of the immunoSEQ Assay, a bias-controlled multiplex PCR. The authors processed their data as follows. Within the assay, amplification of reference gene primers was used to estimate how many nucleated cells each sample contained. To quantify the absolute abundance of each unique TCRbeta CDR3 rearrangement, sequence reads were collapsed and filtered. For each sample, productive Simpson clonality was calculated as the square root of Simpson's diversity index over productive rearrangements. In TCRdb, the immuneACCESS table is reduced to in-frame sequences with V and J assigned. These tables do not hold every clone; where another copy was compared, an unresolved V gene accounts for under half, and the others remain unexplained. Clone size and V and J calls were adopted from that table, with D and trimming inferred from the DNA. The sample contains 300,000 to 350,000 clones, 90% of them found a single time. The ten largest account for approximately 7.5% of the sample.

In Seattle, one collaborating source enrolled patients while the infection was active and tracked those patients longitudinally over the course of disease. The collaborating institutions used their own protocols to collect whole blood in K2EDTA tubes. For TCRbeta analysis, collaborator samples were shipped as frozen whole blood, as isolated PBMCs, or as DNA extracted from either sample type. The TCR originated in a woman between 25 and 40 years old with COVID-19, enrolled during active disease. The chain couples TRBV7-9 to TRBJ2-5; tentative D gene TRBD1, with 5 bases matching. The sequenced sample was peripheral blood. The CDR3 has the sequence CASSRGPGETQYF. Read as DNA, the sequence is TGTGCCAGCAGCCGCGGTCCAGGGGAGACCCAGTACTTC.